The 18 T cell receptor beta chains listed next were all sequenced from one sample in a study of regulatory T cells in long-lasting Graves disease. The sample's time point: newly diagnosed GD, antithyroid drugs for less than 3 months. The TCR library was made from RNA that had been extracted from PBMCs in TRIzol. With iRepertoire HTBI primers and Arm-PCR of CDR3 regions, TCR beta libraries were built. TCRdb processed the multiplex PCR reads anew with MiXCR; each CDR3 protein has one entry. Among some 450,000 distinct CDR3 sequences, less than 20% were seen once, and the ten largest hold roughly a tenth. This sample was also put to use in a study of T cells in Graves' hyperthyroidism and ophthalmopathy.

This material consisted of peripheral blood mononuclear cells (PBMCs), taken at new diagnosis, from a patient treated with antithyroid drugs. These receptors were obtained from a woman in her 30s with Graves disease.

The chain combines TRBV7-2 with TRBJ2-2; 13 bases map to TRBD2. The CDR3 spans 19 residues. The germline gives CDR1 SGHTA, CDR2 FQGNSA. Germline trimming cut 3 bases from V and 4 bases from J; bases unmatched to any gene: 11. Here the CDR3 DNA reads TGTGCCAGCAGCTTGTACCCACTAGCGGGAGGGCCAGGCACCGGGGAGCTGTTTTTT. Protein: CASSLYPLAGGPGTGELFF. Using reference TRBV7-2 and TRBJ2-2 for the parts outside the CDR3, the full variable domain is GAGVSQSPSNKVTEKGKDVELRCDPISGHTALYWYRQSLGQGLEFLIYFQGNSAPDKSGLPSDRFSAERTGGSVSTLTIQRTQQEDSAVYLCASSLYPLAGGPGTGELFFGEGSRLTVL.

A remark on this clonotype: One base away lies a much larger clone, so this may be a sequencing read error. The chain combines TRBV5-5 with TRBJ2-4; D is perhaps TRBD1 or TRBD2 (5 bases each). There are 22 residues in the CDR3. Germline CDR1 reads SGHKS; CDR2 reads YYEKEE (reference sequence). V was shortened by 4 bases and J by 0 bases, with 32 bases between the two germline ends. The CDR3: CASSAQPRPGDATWVAKNIQYF. The DNA for the CDR3 is TGTGCCAGCAGCGCCCAACCCCGGCCCGGGGACGCGACCTGGGTAGCCAAAAACATTCAGTACTTC. The whole variable domain, filled in from reference TRBV5-5 and TRBJ2-4, reads DAGVTQSPTHLIKTRGQQVTLRCSPISGHKSVSWYQQVLGQGPQFIFQYYEKEERGRGNFPDRFSARQFPNYSSELNVNALLLGDSALYLCASSAQPRPGDATWVAKNIQYFGAGTRLSVL.

This clonotype was detected a few times. The V and J genes are TRBV5-1 and TRBJ2-1; 9 positions agree with TRBD2. The CDR3 totals 17 residues. Germline V gene data show CDR1 as SGHRS and CDR2 as YFSETQ. With V trimmed by 4 bases and J by 1 base, 9 bases remained unmatched. The CDR3 spells CASSRGSGSISYNEQFF. The CDR3 coding sequence is TGCGCCAGCAGCAGGGGTAGCGGGAGCATATCCTACAATGAGCAGTTCTTC.

This chain links TRBV5-1 with TRBJ2-6; D uncertain. Germline lookup yields CDR1 SGHRS and CDR2 YFSETQ. The CDR3 is 18 amino acids. The germline V and J ends were trimmed by 0 bases and 0 bases, with 13 bases remaining between them. Here the CDR3 DNA reads TGCGCCAGCAGCTTGGCCCTGAACGGAATCTCTGGGGCCAACGTCCTGACTTTC. Translated: CASSLALNGISGANVLTF.

For this clonotype: Given a much more abundant clone one base away, this may be a read error. V gene TRBV30 combines with J gene TRBJ1-5; tentatively, D is TRBD1 (6 bases). Looked up from germline, CDR1 is GTSNPN and CDR2 is SVGIG (reference sequence). The CDR3 runs to 11 residues. The chain's CDR3 is CAWSIRGPRHF. For the CDR3, the DNA is TGTGCCTGGAGCATACGGGGGCCCCGGCATTTT. The full variable domain, rest sourced from reference TRBV30 and TRBJ1-5, is SQTIHQWPATLVQPVGSPLSLECTVEGTSNPNLYWYRQAAGRGLQLLFYSVGIGQISSEVPQNLSASRPQDRQFILSSKKLLLSDSGFYLCAWSIRGPRHFGDGTRLSIL.

This clonotype was found a few times. The rearrangement joins TRBV7-6 to TRBJ1-4; D is uncertain. CDR1 and CDR2 (germline): SGHVS, FNYEAQ. V was cut by 2 bases and J by 5 bases, with 9 bases left in between. CDR3 length: 14 amino acids. The CDR3 is CASSLTGKNEKLFF. CDR3 coding DNA: TGTGCCAGCAGCTTAACTGGAAAAAATGAAAAACTGTTTTTT.

The chain combines TRBV5-1 with TRBJ1-2; 10 bases match TRBD1. The CDR3 consists of 16 residues. J gave up 5 bases and V 2 bases, and 9 bases lay outside the gene matches. CDR1 and CDR2 (germline): SGHRS, YFSETQ. CDR3 amino acids: CASSFTTGTGEYGYTF. The CDR3 DNA is TGCGCCAGCAGCTTTACTACCGGGACAGGGGAATATGGCTACACCTTC. Supplemented by reference TRBV5-1 and TRBJ1-2, the full variable domain reads KAGVTQTPRYLIKTRGQQVTLSCSPISGHRSVSWYQQTPGQGLQFLFEYFSETQRNKGNFPGRFSGRQFSNSRSEMNVSTLELGDSALYLCASSFTTGTGEYGYTFGSGTRLTVV.

Only a few counts were recorded for this clonotype. This chain joins TRBV4-1 and TRBJ2-3; weak D call: TRBD2 (6 bases). Germline-derived CDR1 and CDR2 are MGHRA and YSYEKL. The CDR3 contains 16 residues. V was cut by 6 bases and J by 0 bases, with 16 bases left in between. CDR3 sequence: CASSGRGAPSTDTQYF. CDR3 DNA sequence: TGCGCCAGCAGTGGCCGCGGGGCCCCTAGCACAGATACGCAGTATTTT.

The chain joins TRBV11-2 to TRBJ1-4; D may be TRBD1 (5 bases). This CDR3 contains 14 residues. V gave up 5 bases and J gave up 7 bases, with 14 bases separating them. Per germline, CDR1 SGHAT and CDR2 FQNNGV. Here the CDR3 DNA reads TGTGCCAGCAGCCCAAGGGGTTCCAGTGAAAAACTGTTTTTT. Protein: CASSPRGSSEKLFF.

This clonotype has a handful of counts. J is TRBJ1-2 and V is TRBV28; D gene uncertain. The CDR3 is 13 amino acids. Germline CDR1 is MDHEN and CDR2 is SYDVKM. V was pared by 7 bases and J by 6 bases, with 15 bases between. The CDR3 region has the DNA TGTGCCAGCACCATCTTCATTAGGGATGGCTACACCTTC. It codes for CASTIFIRDGYTF.

This chain connects TRBV14 to TRBJ2-1; the match to TRBD2 covers 11 bases. This CDR3 has 15 amino acids. The J segment lost 5 bases and the V segment lost 1 base, leaving 1 base of the junction unmatched. Germline V gene lookup returns CDR1 SGHDN and CDR2 FVKESK. The CDR3 DNA reads TGTGCCAGCAGCCAAGTGACTAGCGGGAACAATGAGCAGTTCTTC. Its translation is CASSQVTSGNNEQFF.

The chain combines TRBV29-1 with TRBJ1-2, with TRBD1 matching 8 bases. V lost 0 bases to trimming and J lost 4 bases; unmatched junction nucleotides: 22. Germline CDR1 SQVTM, CDR2 ANQGSEA. The CDR3 runs 20 residues. The CDR3 DNA is TGCAGCGTTGAAGATCTTGGCAGGGGGCGCGGACTTAGTGGGTTCTATGGCTACACCTTC. Residues: CSVEDLGRGRGLSGFYGYTF.

As concerns this clonotype: A read error is likely here: a far larger clone is one base away. V and J are TRBV7-9 and TRBJ1-2; D uncertain. The CDR3 contains 13 residues. Germline assignment: CDR1 SEHNR and CDR2 FQNEAQ (reference sequence). The CDR3 sequence is CASSLVDGSGCTF. The CDR3 nucleotides are TGTGCCAGCAGCTTAGTCGATGGCTCTGGCTGCACCTTC. Variable domain in full (rest from reference TRBV7-9 and TRBJ1-2): DTGVSQNPRHKITKRGQNVTFRCDPISEHNRLYWYRQTLGQGPEFLTYFQNEAQLEKSRLLSDRFSAERPKGSFSTLEIQRTEQGDSAMYLCASSLVDGSGCTFGSGTRLTVV.

This sequence joins TRBV10-2 and TRBJ1-2, with D maybe TRBD1 (6 bases). Per germline, CDR1 WSHSY and CDR2 SAAADI. This CDR3 spans 14 amino acids. Trimming shortened V by 2 bases and J by 5 bases, and 12 bases separated the two germline ends. In DNA, the CDR3 is TGCGCCAGCAGTGAGGTGGGGGCGGCGTATGGCTACACCTTC. Its protein is CASSEVGAAYGYTF.

A few counts support this clonotype. A read error may produce the germline difference seen at one junction end. The chain recombines TRBV7-2 with TRBJ2-1; 11 bases are a match to TRBD2. The J call may not be correct, given that the DNA end is closer to TRBJ2-5. This CDR3 has 16 residues. Germline CDR1 and CDR2: SGHTA and FQGNSA. CDR3 nucleotide sequence: TGTGTCAGCAGCTTAGTCGGGACTAGCGGACAAGAGACCCAGTACTTC. It yields the protein CVSSLVGTSGQETQYF.

This clonotype has ten or more counts. V is TRBV20-1 and J is TRBJ1-1; D is unclear. CDR1 DFQATT and CDR2 SNEGSKA come from the germline V gene (reference sequence). The CDR3 is made up of 12 amino acids. Trimming stripped 6 bases from V and 0 bases from J, with 8 bases between. CDR3 DNA: TGCAGTGCCCCTGAGTTGAACACTGAAGCTTTCTTT. Translated, it gives CSAPELNTEAFF.

This clonotype was found many times. The rearrangement links TRBV28 to TRBJ2-7, with TRBD2 matching over 11 bases. Germline V gene data show CDR1 as MDHEN and CDR2 as SYDVKM. The CDR3 runs to 18 residues. Trimming at V came to 1 base and at J to 2 bases, leaving 10 bases not matched to a gene. The CDR3 here is CASSLYRASGRKPYEQYF. CDR3 DNA: TGTGCCAGCAGTTTATATCGGGCTAGCGGGAGGAAGCCCTACGAGCAGTACTTC.

For this clonotype: One base away lies a much larger clone, so this may be a sequencing read error. V gene TRBV5-1 combines with J gene TRBJ2-1; weak D call: TRBD1 (6 bases). This CDR3 spans 15 amino acids. V lost 3 bases and J 13 bases, leaving 23 bases between the germline ends. Germline V CDR1 and CDR2: SGHRS, YFSETQ. CDR3 residues: CASSSTGTQAETQFF. For the CDR3, the DNA is TGCGCCAGCAGCTCAACCGGGACACAGGCGGAGACCCAGTTCTTC.